This entry describes one T cell receptor (beta chain). Germline and junction disagree at one end, which may indicate a read error. From genomic DNA, TCR beta CDR3 was amplified by two-round multiplex PCR. Gene-specific primers for each TRBV and TRBJ gene drove first-round PCR. TCRdb re-called the multiplex PCR reads with MiXCR, one entry per CDR3 protein. The data contain approximately 30,000 distinct CDR3 sequences, roughly 30% of them singletons. The entry originates in a study of prognosis after radiotherapy for stage I lung cancer. Germline loops: CDR1 MNHNS, CDR2 SASEGT. The CDR3 has 13 amino acids. Prior chemotherapy, radiotherapy and other malignancies were absent; CT and PET/CT showed node-negative disease. Researchers took around 6 milliliters of peripheral blood at each of two time points.

The sequence was obtained from a donor over 45 with non-small cell lung cancer. The gene calls are TRBV6-1 and TRBJ2-2; TRBD2 is a possible D gene (5 bases). The sample consisted of PBMCs, taken before or after stereotactic body radiation therapy (not recorded which). Here the CDR3 DNA reads TGTGCCAGCAAAGGGATCGGGATCGTGGAGCTGTCTTTT. Its protein is CASKGIGIVELSF.